The entry below gives a single TCR beta chain sequence along with its context. No cognate antigen has been identified for it. The record has no base qualities; no much larger clone is one base away. The sample's time point label, decoded: persistent/refractory GD, antithyroid drugs over 5 years with positive TRAb. For both TCR sequencing and RNA sequencing, RNA was extracted from PBMCs using TRIzol. The diagnosis of Graves' disease was made according to American Thyroid Association guidelines. Recruitment of patients was carried out at an endocrinology department in Xi'an, China. Each patient gave 7.5 to 10 milliliters of peripheral blood, collected in an EDTA anticoagulant tube. Ficoll Paque Plus density gradient separation was used to isolate PBMCs, and no further T cell sorting was performed. An Agilent 2100 Bioanalyzer and agarose gel were used to check RNA quality, while a NanoDrop 2000 measured RNA concentration.

This sample was included in a study of regulatory T cells in long-lasting Graves disease (dated by TCRdb to the early 2020s). Describing the broader study: Persistent Graves' disease was defined as persistently positive TSH receptor autoantibodies together with antithyroid drug treatment for over 5 years. Persistent Graves' disease patients were compared with newly diagnosed Graves' disease patients by peripheral blood TCR sequencing and RNA sequencing. The study was registered as a clinical trial and conducted in China. TCR sequencing covered some 13 persistent and roughly 20 newly diagnosed Graves' disease patients, some 33 samples in total. Antithyroid drugs had been taken for 8.5 to 13 years on average by persistent Graves' disease patients in the clinical cohort. On the study overall, not on this receptor specifically: TRBV28, TRBJ1-2 and TRBJ2-5 were preferentially used in persistent disease, while TRBV20-1 and TRBJ2-1 were favored in newly diagnosed disease. More public clonotypes were shared among persistent patients (around 2,600) than among newly diagnosed patients (under 1,000). Only the TCR beta chain was sequenced and analyzed. Compared with newly diagnosed patients, persistent Graves' disease patients had lower TCR Shannon entropy and fewer highly expanded clones, which suggests clonal expansion. As a limitation, the authors acknowledged that the small sample size may reduce accuracy. Peripheral blood alone was examined, since thyroid tissue, which constituted the primary lesion, could not be accessed.

V is clipped by 1 base and J by 4 bases, and the sequence between their germline boundaries is 14 bases long. The CDR3, from cysteine to phenylalanine, totals 15 residues. The CDR3 DNA has 45 bases and is translated from base 1. CDR1 and CDR2 are drawn from the germline V gene: SGHDT, YYEEEE. The method was multiplex PCR. For sequencing, an Illumina HiSeq 4000 was employed. iRepertoire HTBI primers and Arm-PCR amplification of CDR3 regions were used to construct TCR beta libraries. PCR products were gel purified before sequencing. As for the original processing: Gene usage analysis of CDR3 amino acid clonotypes used the roughly 62 TRBV and around 14 TRBJ segments found across samples. COPE and FqMerger were used to merge filtered high-quality paired reads into contigs. BLAST was used to align contigs to IMGT TRBV, TRBD and TRBJ reference genes, with CDR3 defined following IMGT. Clonotypes above 0.1% frequency were classified as highly expanded clones. Shannon entropy served as the measure of repertoire diversity, while the Gini coefficient captured V-J evenness. Clonotypes shared by more than one individual were considered public. TCRdb cleaned the public reads at Q25 with fastp, built clones with MiXCR and kept in-frame beta chains. Each record represents a unique CDR3 protein, reported with the most common genes and DNA among its rows. TCRdb, rather than the study authors, made the V and J calls. A total of approximately 350,000 distinct CDR3 sequences appear in this sample, 20% to 25% of them only once. The ten most abundant clones make up about 29% of the sample.

This receptor was taken from a woman aged 40 to 50 with Graves disease. Donor details come from another sample of the same person, matched by shared clones. This sample comprised peripheral blood mononuclear cells (PBMCs), obtained when the disease was refractory, from a patient treated with antithyroid drugs. Rearrangement joined TRBV5-6 to TRBJ2-5; the D gene is perhaps TRBD1 or TRBD2, each of them matching over 5 bases. The bases are TGTGCCAGCAGCTTGCCCGCAGGGACGCGAGAGACCCAGTACTTC. Translated, it reads CASSLPAGTRETQYF.